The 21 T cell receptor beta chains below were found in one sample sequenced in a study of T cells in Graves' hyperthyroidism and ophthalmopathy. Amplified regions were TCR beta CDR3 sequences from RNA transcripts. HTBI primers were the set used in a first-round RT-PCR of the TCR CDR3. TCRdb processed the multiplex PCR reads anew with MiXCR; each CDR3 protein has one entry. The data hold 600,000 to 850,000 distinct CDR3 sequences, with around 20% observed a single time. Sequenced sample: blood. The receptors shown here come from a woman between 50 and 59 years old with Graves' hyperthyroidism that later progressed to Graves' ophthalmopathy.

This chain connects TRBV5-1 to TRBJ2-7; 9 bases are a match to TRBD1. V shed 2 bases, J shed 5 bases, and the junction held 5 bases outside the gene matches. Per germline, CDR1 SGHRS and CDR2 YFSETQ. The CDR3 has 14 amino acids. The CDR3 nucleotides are TGCGCCAGCAGCTTCCGGGACAGGGCCAACGAGCAGTACTTC. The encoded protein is CASSFRDRANEQYF.

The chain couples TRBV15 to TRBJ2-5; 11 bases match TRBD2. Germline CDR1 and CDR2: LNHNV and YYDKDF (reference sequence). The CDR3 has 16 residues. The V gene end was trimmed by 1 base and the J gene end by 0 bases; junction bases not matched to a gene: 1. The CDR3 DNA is TGTGCCACCAGCAGAGGGACTAGCGGGTACCAAGAGACCCAGTACTTC. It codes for CATSRGTSGYQETQYF.

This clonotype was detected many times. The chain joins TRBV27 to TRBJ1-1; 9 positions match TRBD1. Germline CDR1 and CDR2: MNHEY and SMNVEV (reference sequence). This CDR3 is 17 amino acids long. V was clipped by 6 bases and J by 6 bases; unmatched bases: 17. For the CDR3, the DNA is TGTGCCAGCAGCCCGGACAGGGGCCGCTCGACGAGCGCTGAAGCTTTCTTT. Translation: CASSPDRGRSTSAEAFF.

Here the CDR3 reads CASSEWTSGGATRLGELFF. The DNA of the CDR3 is TGTGCCAGCAGTGAATGGACTAGCGGGGGGGCCACAAGACTCGGGGAGCTGTTTTTT. The chain is built from TRBV25-1 and TRBJ2-2, with 15 bases lining up with TRBD2. CDR3 length: 19 residues. V shed 1 base, J shed 7 bases, and the junction held 10 bases outside the gene matches. In germline, CDR1 is MGHDK, CDR2 SYGVNS.

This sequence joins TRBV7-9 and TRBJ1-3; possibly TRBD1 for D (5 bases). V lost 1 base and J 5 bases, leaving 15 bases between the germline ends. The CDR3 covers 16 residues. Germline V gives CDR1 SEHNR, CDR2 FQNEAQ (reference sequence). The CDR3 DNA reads TGTGCCAGCAGCTTAGTAACGGCGCAGGGCCGAAACACCATATATTTT. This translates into CASSLVTAQGRNTIYF.

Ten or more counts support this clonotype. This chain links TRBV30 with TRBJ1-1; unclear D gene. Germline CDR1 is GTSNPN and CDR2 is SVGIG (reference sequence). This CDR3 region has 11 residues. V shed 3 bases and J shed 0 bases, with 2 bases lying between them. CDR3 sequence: CAWSLNTEAFF. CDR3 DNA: TGTGCCTGGAGCCTGAACACTGAAGCTTTCTTT.

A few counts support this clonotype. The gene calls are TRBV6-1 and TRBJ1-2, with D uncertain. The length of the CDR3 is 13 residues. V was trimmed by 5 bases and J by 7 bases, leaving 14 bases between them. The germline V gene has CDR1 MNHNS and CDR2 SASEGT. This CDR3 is CASSRDRAGGYTF. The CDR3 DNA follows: TGTGCCAGCAGTCGCGACCGGGCAGGTGGCTACACCTTC.

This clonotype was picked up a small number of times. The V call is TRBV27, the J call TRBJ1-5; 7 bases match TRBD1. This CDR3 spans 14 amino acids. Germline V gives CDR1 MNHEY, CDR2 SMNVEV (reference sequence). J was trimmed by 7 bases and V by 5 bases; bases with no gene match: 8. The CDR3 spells CASSPDRDTQPQHF. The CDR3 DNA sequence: TGTGCCAGCAGTCCAGACAGGGATACGCAGCCCCAGCATTTT.

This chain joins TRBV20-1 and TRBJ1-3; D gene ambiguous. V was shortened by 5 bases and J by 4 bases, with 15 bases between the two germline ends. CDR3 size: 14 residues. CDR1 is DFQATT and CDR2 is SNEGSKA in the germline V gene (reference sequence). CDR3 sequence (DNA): TGCAGTGCTTCGGGATTTAGCCCCGGAAACACCATATATTTT. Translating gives CSASGFSPGNTIYF.

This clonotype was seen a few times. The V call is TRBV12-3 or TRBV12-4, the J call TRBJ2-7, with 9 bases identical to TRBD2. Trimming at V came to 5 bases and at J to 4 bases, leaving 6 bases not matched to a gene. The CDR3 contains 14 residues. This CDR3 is CASSLSGGLYEQYF. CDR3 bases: TGTGCCAGCAGTCTTAGCGGGGGTTTATACGAGCAGTACTTC.

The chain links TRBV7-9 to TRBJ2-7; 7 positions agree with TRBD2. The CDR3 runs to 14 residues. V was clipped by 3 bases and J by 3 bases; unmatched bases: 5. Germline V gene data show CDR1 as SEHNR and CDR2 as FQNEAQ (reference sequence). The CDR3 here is CASSLAGVDYEQYF. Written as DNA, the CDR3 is TGTGCCAGCAGCTTGGCGGGGGTGGACTACGAGCAGTACTTC.

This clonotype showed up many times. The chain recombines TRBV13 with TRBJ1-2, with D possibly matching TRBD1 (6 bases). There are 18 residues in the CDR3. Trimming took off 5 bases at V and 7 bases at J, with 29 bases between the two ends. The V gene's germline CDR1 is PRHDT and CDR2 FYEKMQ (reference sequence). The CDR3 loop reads CASSARRGGQKKASGYTF. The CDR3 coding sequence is TGTGCCAGCAGCGCCCGGAGGGGGGGCCAGAAAAAGGCCTCTGGCTACACCTTC.

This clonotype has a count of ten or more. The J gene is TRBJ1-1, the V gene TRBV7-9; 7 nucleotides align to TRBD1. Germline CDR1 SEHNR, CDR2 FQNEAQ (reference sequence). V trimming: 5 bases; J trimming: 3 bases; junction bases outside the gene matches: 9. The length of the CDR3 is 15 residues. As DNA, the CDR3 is TGTGCCAGCAGCACTAAAGGGGGCCGGGACACTGAAGCTTTCTTT. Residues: CASSTKGGRDTEAFF.

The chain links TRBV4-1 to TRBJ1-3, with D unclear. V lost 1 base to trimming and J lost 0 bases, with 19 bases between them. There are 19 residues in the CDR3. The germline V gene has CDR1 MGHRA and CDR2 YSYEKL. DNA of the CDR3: TGCGCCAGCAGCCAAGGGTCACAGAGCCGGTCACCCTCTGGAAACACCATATATTTT. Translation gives CASSQGSQSRSPSGNTIYF.

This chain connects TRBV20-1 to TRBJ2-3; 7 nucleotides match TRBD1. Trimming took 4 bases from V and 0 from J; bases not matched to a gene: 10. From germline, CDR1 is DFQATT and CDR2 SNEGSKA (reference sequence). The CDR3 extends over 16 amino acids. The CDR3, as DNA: TGCAGTGCTAAAAACGGACAGGCGACAAGCACAGATACGCAGTATTTT. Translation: CSAKNGQATSTDTQYF.

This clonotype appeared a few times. CDR3 sequence (DNA): TGTGCCAGCACCCCCCGTAGGGGAGCCTACGAGCAGTACTTC. This codes for CASTPRRGAYEQYF. This chain links TRBV5-4 with TRBJ2-7; D could derive from TRBD1 or TRBD2 (5 bases each). Trimming removed 6 bases at V and 2 bases at J, with 15 bases between. Per germline, CDR1 SGHNT and CDR2 YYREEE (reference sequence). The CDR3 length is 14 residues.

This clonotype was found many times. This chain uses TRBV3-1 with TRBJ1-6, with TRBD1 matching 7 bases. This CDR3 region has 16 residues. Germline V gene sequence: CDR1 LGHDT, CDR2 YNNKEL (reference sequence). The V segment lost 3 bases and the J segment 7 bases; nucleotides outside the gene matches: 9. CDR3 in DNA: TGTGCCAGCAGCCAGGTGCAGACAGGGTACAATTCACCCCTCCACTTT. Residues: CASSQVQTGYNSPLHF.

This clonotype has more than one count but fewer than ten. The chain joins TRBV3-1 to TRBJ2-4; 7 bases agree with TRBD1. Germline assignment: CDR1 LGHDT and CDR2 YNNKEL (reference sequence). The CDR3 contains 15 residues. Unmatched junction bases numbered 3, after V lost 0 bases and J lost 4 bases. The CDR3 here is CASSQDWGQKNIQYF. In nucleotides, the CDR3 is TGTGCCAGCAGCCAAGATTGGGGACAGAAAAACATTCAGTACTTC.

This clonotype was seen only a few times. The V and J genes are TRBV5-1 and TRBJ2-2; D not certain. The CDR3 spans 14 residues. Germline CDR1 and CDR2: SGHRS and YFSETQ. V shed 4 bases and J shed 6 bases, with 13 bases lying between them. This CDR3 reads CASSLDLSSGELFF. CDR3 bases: TGCGCCAGCAGCCTCGACCTTAGCTCCGGGGAGCTGTTTTTT. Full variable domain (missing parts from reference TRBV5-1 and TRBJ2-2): KAGVTQTPRYLIKTRGQQVTLSCSPISGHRSVSWYQQTPGQGLQFLFEYFSETQRNKGNFPGRFSGRQFSNSRSEMNVSTLELGDSALYLCASSLDLSSGELFFGEGSRLTVL.

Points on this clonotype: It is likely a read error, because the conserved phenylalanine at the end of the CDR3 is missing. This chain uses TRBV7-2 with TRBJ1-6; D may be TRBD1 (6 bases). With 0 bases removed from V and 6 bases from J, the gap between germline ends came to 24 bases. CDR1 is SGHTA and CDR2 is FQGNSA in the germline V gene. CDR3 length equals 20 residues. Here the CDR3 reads CASSLALMGGPLQANSPLHL. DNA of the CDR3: TGTGCCAGCAGCTTAGCGCTTATGGGGGGGCCCCTACAAGCTAATTCACCCCTCCACCTT.

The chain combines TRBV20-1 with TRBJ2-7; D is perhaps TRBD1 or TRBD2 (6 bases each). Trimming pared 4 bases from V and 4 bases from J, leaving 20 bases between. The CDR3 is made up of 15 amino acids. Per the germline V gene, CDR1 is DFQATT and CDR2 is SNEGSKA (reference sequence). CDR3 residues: CSATGRDLGGYEQYF. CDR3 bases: TGCAGTGCTACCGGCCGGGACTTAGGGGGTTACGAGCAGTACTTC.